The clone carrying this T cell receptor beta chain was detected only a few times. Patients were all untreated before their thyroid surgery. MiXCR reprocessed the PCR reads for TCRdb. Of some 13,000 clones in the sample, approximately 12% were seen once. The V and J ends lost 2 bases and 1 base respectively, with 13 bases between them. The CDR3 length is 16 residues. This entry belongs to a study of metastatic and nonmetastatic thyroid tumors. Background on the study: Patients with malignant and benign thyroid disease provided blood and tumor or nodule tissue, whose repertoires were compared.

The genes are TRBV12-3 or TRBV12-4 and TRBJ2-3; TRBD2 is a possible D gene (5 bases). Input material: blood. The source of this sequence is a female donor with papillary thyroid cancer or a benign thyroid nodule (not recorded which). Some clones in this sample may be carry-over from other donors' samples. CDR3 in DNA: TGTGCCAGCAGTTTATATAGCGTGACTCGCACAGATACGCAGTATTTT. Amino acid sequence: CASSLYSVTRTDTQYF.